This T cell receptor beta chain was observed in a study of beta chain features in type 1 diabetes. General study findings and limits: Within the patient group, naive, central memory and Treg TCRB repertoires appeared more similar to each other than within healthy donors.

Notes on this clone: The target antigen is unknown.

The CDR3 spans 14 residues. The germline gives CDR1 KGHSH, CDR2 LQKENI. Unmatched junction bases numbered 3, after V lost 6 bases and J lost 3 bases. Every bit of the isolated RNA underwent reverse transcription, so sequencing read expressed TCRB transcripts. Profiled with immunoSEQ multiplex PCR; TCRdb holds only in-frame clones, not every one. The sample lists around 250,000 clones, 25% to 30% occurring once. CD4+ cells of the naive, central memory, regulatory and stem cell-like memory types were sorted via CD45RO/CCR7/CD25/CD127/CD95/CD27. The chain has TRBV18 and TRBJ2-5; 11 bases are a match to TRBD1. Sequenced input: central memory CD4+ T cells from blood. This receptor was obtained from a man aged 25-45 years in good health. CDR3 DNA sequence: TGTGCCAGCTCGCGGACAGGGGGCGAAGAGACCCAGTACTTC. Residues: CASSRTGGEETQYF.